This T cell receptor beta chain was obtained from a study of breast tumors, draining lymph nodes, adjacent tissues. The study, taken as a whole, reports: Tumor T cell lymph node origin was a supported hypothesis, not proven. Luminal-like breast cancer showed significantly higher tumor–nontumor repertoire similarity than basal-like. Tumors had less TCR diversity than lymph nodes, more than nontumor tissue.

Germline assignment: CDR1 MNHEY and CDR2 SMNVEV (reference sequence). The germline V and J ends were trimmed by 5 bases and 6 bases, with 11 bases remaining between them. The CDR3 is 13 residues long. TCRdb reprocessed the multiplex PCR reads via MiXCR and lists one record per CDR3 protein. The table records some 230,000 distinct CDR3 sequences, under 35% of them present only once. Axillary draining lymph nodes of breast cancer patients supplied the node samples. This clonotype came up many times. Its antigen is not known. Sequencing was performed on axillary lymph node tissue. This clonotype was obtained from a female donor with breast cancer. Some clones in this sample may be carry-over from other donors' samples. The chain links TRBV27 to TRBJ2-1, with D unresolved. CDR3 residues: CASSPAGGNEQFF. The CDR3 DNA sequence: TGTGCCAGCAGTCCCGCCGGCGGCAATGAGCAGTTCTTC.